This paragraph covers one T cell receptor beta chain sequence. The entry originates in a study of T-cell memory formation after mild COVID-19. TCR alpha and TCR beta cDNA libraries carrying sample barcodes and UMIs came from 5'RACE with constant-segment primers. TCRdb re-called the 5' RACE reads through MiXCR, storing one row per CDR3 protein. The table includes about 390,000 distinct CDR3 sequences, 15% to 20% detected once. The CDR3 is made up of 12 amino acids. The V and J ends lost 6 bases and 0 bases respectively, with 8 bases between them. The V gene's germline CDR1 is DFQATT and CDR2 SNEGSKA (reference sequence).

The sequencing input was PBMCs or a T cell subset sorted from them (not recorded which). The chain carries TRBV20-1 and TRBJ1-1, with unresolved D. This TCR was sampled from a man aged 18 to 30 who had mild COVID-19 (a few samples of this study predate the infection). Cell type and time point are not known. CDR3 protein: CSASGVNTEAFF. The CDR3, as DNA: TGCAGTGCCTCAGGTGTGAACACTGAAGCTTTCTTT.